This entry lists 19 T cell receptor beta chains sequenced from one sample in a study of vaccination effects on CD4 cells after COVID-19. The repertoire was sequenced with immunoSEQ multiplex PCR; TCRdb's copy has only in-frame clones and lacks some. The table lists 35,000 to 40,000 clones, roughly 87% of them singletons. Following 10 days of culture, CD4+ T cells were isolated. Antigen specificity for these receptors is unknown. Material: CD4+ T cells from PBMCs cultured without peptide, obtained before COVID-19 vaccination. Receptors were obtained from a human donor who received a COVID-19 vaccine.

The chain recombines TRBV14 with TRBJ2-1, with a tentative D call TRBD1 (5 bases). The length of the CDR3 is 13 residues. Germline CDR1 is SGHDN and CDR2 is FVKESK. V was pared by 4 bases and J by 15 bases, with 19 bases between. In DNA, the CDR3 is TGTGCCAGCAGCCGACAAGGGGCACGGCAAGCGTTCTTC. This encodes CASSRQGARQAFF.

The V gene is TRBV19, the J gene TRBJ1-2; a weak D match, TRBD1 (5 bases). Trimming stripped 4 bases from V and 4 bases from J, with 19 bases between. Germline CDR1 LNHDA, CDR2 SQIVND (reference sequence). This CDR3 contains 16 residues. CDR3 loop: CASSTLQVTASYGYTF. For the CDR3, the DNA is TGTGCCAGTAGTACCTTACAGGTTACGGCGAGCTATGGCTACACCTTC.

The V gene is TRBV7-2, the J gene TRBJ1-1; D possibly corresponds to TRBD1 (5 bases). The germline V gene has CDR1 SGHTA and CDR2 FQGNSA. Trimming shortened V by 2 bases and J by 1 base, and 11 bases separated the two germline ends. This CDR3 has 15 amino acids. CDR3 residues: CASSLPSGGNTEAFF. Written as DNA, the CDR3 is TGTGCCAGCAGCTTACCAAGTGGGGGGAACACTGAAGCTTTCTTT.

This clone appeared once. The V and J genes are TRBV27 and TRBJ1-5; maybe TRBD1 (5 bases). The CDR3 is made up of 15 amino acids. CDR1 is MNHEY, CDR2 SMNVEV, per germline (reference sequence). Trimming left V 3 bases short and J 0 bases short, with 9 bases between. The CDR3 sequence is CASSFRQNSNQPQHF. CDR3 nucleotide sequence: TGTGCCAGCAGTTTTAGACAGAATAGCAATCAGCCCCAGCATTTT.

CDR3 protein: CAWCKAGTGDCGNQPQHF. CDR3 coding DNA: TGTGCCTGGTGCAAGGCTGGGACAGGGGATTGTGGCAATCAGCCCCAGCATTTT. V usage is TRBV30 and J usage is TRBJ1-5, with 10 bases matching TRBD1. Germline CDR1 reads GTSNPN; CDR2 reads SVGIG (reference sequence). The V gene end was trimmed by 5 bases and the J gene end by 2 bases; junction bases not matched to a gene: 15. The CDR3 runs 18 residues.

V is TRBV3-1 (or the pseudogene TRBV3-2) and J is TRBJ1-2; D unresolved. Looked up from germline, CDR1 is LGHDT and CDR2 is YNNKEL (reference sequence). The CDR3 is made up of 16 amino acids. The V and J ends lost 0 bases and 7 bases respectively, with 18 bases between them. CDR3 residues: CASSQDWSGPGGGYTF. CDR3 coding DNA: TGTGCCAGCAGCCAAGATTGGTCCGGGCCCGGCGGTGGCTACACCTTC.

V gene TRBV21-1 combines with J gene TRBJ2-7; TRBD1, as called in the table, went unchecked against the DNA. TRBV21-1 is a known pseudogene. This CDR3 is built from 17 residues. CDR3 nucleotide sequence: TGTGCCAGCAGCAATGGCAAGCGGACAGGGAGTCTCCACGAGCAGTACGTC. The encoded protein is CASSNGKRTGSLHEQYV.

CDR3 residues: CATSDSGRDGYTF. CDR3 bases: TGTGCCACCAGTGATTCGGGGCGAGACGGCTACACCTTC. The J gene is TRBJ1-2, the V gene TRBV24-1, with D possibly being TRBD1 (5 bases). CDR1 is KGHDR and CDR2 is SFDVKD in the germline V gene. The CDR3 has 13 residues. Trimming pared 2 bases from V and 8 bases from J, leaving 11 bases between.

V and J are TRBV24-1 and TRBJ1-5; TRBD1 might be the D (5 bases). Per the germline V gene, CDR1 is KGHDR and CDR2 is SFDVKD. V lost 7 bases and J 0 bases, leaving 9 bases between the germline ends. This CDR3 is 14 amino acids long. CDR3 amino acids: CATSDSNSNQPQHF. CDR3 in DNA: TGTGCCACCAGCGACAGTAATAGCAATCAGCCCCAGCATTTT.

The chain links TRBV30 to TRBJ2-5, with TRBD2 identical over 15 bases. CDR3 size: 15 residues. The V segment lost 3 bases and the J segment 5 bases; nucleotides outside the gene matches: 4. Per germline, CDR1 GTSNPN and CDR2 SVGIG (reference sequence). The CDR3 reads CAWSGLAGGQETQYF. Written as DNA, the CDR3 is TGTGCCTGGAGCGGACTAGCGGGGGGGCAGGAGACCCAGTACTTC.

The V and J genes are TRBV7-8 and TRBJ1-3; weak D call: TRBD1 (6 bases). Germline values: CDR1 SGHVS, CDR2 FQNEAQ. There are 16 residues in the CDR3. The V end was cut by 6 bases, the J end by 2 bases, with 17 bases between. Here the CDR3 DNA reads TGTGCCAGCAGTTATGCGACAAGGGGGACTGGAAACACCATATATTTT. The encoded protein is CASSYATRGTGNTIYF.

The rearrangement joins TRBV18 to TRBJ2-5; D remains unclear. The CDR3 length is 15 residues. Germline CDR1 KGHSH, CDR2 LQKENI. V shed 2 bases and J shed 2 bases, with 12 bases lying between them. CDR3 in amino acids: CASSPVVGPQETQYF. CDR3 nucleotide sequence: TGTGCCAGCTCACCAGTTGTGGGTCCTCAAGAGACCCAGTACTTC.

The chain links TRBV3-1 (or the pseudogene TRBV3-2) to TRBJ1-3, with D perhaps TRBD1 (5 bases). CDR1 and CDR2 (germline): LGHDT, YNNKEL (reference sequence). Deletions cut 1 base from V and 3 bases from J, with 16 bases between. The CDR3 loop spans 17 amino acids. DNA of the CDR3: TGTGCCAGCAGCCAAGCTGCATGGGGGGGAGGTGGAAACACCATATATTTT. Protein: CASSQAAWGGGGNTIYF.

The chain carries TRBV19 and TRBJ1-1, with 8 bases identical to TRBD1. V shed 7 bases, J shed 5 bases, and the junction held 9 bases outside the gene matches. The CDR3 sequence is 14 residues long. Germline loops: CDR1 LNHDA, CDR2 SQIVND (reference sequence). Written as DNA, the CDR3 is TGTGCCAGTACCCCGGACAGGGTGGGAACTGAAGCTTTCTTT. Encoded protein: CASTPDRVGTEAFF.

This chain's CDR3 is CASSFGLTNTEAFF. Here the CDR3 DNA reads TGCGCCAGCAGCTTCGGGTTAACGAACACTGAAGCTTTCTTT. V is TRBV5-1 and J is TRBJ1-1, with D unclear. The germline gives CDR1 SGHRS, CDR2 YFSETQ. Trimming took off 2 bases at V and 1 base at J, with 9 bases between the two ends. This CDR3 comprises 14 residues.

CDR3 protein: CASSLAGSSGNTIYF. The CDR3 bases are TGCGCCAGCAGCTTGGCAGGAAGCTCTGGAAACACCATATATTTT. The chain links TRBV5-1 to TRBJ1-3, with D unresolved. Germline assignment: CDR1 SGHRS and CDR2 YFSETQ. This CDR3 has 15 residues. V was cut by 0 bases and J by 0 bases, with 7 bases left in between. The variable domain in full, with the rest retrieved from reference TRBV5-1 and TRBJ1-3, is KAGVTQTPRYLIKTRGQQVTLSCSPISGHRSVSWYQQTPGQGLQFLFEYFSETQRNKGNFPGRFSGRQFSNSRSEMNVSTLELGDSALYLCASSLAGSSGNTIYFGEGSWLTVV.

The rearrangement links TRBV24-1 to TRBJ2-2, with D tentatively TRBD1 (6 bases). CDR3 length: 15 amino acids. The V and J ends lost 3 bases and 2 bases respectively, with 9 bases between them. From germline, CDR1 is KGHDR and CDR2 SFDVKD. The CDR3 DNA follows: TGTGCCACCAGTGATCTGGGACAAAACACCGGGGAGCTGTTTTTT. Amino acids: CATSDLGQNTGELFF.

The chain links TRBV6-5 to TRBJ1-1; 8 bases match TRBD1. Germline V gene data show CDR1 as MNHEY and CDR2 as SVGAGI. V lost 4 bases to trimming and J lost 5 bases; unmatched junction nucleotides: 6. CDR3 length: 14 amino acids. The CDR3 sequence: CASSSGGGRTEAFF. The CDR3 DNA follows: TGTGCCAGCAGTTCAGGGGGCGGACGGACTGAAGCTTTCTTT.

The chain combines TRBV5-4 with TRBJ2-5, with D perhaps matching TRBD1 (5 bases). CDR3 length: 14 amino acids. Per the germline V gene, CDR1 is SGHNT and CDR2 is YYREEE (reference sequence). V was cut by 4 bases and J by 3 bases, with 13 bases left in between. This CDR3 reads CASSTGQKEETQYF. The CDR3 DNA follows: TGTGCCAGCAGCACCGGACAAAAGGAAGAGACCCAGTACTTC.